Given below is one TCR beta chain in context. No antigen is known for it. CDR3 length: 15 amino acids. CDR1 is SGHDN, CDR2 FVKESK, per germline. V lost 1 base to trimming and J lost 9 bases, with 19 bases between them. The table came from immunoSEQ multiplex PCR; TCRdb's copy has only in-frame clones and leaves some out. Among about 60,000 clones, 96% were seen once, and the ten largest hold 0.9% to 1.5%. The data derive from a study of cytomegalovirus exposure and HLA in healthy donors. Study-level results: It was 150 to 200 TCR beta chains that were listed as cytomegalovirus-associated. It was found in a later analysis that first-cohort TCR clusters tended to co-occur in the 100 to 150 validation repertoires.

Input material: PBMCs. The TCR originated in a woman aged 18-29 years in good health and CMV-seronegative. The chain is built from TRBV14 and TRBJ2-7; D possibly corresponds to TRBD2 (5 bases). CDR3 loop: CASSQVERTTPGQYF. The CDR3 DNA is TGTGCCAGCAGCCAAGTCGAGCGGACCACCCCAGGGCAGTACTTC.